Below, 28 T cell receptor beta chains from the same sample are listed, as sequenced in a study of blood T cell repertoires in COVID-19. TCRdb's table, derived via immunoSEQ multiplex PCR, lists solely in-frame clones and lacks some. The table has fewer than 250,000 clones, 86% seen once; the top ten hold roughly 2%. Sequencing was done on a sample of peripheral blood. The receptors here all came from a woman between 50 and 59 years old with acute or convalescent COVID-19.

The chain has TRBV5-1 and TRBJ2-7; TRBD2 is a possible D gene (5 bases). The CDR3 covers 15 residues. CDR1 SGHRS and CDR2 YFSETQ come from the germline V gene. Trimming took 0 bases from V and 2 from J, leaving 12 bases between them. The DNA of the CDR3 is TGCGCCAGCAGCTTGGCCCGGGGAAGTGCCTACGAGCAGTACTTC. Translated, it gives CASSLARGSAYEQYF.

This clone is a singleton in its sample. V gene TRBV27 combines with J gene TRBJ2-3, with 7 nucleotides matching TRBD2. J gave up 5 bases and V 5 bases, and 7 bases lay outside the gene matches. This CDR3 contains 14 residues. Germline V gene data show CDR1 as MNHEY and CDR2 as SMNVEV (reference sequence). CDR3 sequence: CASSPPWGGDTQYF. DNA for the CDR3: TGTGCCAGCAGTCCCCCTTGGGGGGGAGATACGCAGTATTTT.

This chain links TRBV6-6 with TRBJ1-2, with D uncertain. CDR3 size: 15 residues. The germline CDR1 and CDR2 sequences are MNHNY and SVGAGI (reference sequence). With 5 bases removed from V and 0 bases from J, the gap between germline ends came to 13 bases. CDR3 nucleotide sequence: TGTGCCAGCAGTCTCCCTGACGGGACTAACTATGGCTACACCTTC. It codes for CASSLPDGTNYGYTF.

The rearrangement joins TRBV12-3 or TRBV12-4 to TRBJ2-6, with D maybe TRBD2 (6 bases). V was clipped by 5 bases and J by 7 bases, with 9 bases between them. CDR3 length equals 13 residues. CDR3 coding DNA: TGTGCCAGCAGTCGCGGGACTGCCAACGTCCTGACTTTC. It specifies CASSRGTANVLTF.

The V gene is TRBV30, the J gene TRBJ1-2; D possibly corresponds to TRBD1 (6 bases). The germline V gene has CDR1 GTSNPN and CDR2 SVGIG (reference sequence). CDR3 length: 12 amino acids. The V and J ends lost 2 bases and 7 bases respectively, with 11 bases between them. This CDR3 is CAWSTGGSGYTF. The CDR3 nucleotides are TGTGCCTGGAGTACGGGGGGCAGTGGCTACACCTTC.

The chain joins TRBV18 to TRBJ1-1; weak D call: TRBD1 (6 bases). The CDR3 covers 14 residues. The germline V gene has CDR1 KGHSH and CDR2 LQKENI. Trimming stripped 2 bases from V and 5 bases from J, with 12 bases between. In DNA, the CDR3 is TGTGCCAGCTCACCAATGACAGGTCGGACTGAAGCTTTCTTT. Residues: CASSPMTGRTEAFF.

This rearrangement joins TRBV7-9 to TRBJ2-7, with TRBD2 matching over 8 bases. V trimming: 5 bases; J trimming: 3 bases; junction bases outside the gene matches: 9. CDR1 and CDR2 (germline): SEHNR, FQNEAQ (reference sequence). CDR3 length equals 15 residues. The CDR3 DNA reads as TGTGCCAGCAGCCAGCGGGGGAGAGGTATCTACGAGCAGTACTTC. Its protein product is CASSQRGRGIYEQYF.

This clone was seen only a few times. This chain's CDR3 is CASSMGLRVTGELFF. CDR3 coding DNA: TGTGCCAGCAGTATGGGGCTCAGGGTAACCGGGGAGCTGTTTTTT. The chain recombines TRBV5-6 with TRBJ2-2; D is possibly TRBD1 (5 bases). The length of the CDR3 is 15 residues. Germline V gene data show CDR1 as SGHDT and CDR2 as YYEEEE. With 5 bases removed from V and 5 bases from J, the gap between germline ends came to 16 bases.

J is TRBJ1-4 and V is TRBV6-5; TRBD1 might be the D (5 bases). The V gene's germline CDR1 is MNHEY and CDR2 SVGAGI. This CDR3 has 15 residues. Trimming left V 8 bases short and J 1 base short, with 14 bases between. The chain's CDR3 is CASCRALGTNEKLFF. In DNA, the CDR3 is TGTGCCAGCTGCAGGGCCCTTGGAACTAATGAAAAACTGTTTTTT.

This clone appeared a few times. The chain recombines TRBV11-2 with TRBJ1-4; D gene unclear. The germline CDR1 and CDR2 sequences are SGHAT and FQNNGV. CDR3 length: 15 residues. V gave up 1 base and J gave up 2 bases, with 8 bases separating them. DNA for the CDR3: TGTGCCAGCAGCTTAGGTGTGGGCACTAATGAAAAACTGTTTTTT. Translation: CASSLGVGTNEKLFF.

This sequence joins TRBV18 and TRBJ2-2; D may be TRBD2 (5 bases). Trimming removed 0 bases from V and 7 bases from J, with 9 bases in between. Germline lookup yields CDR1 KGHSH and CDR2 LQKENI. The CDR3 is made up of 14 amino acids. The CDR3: CASSPPTLGGELFF. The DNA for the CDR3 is TGTGCCAGCTCACCACCAACACTAGGCGGGGAGCTGTTTTTT.

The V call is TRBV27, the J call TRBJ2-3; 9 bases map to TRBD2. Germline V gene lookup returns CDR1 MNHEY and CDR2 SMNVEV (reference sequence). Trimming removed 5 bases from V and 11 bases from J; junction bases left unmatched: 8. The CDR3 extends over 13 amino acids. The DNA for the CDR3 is TGTGCCAGCAGTCCAGCTAGCGGGAAAGGGCAGTATTTT. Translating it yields CASSPASGKGQYF.

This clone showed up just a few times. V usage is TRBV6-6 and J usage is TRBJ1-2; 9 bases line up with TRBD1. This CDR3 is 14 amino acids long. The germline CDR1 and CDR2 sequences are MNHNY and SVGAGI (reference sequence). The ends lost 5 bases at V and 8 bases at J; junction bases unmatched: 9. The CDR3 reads CASSGDRVTSGYTF. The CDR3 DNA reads TGTGCCAGCAGTGGGGACAGGGTGACCTCCGGCTACACCTTC.

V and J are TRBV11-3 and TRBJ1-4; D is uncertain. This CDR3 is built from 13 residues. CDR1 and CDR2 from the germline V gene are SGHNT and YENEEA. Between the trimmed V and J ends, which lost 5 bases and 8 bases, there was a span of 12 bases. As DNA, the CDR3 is TGTGCCAGCAGCAGAGGTTCTGGGGAAAAACTGTTTTTT. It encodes CASSRGSGEKLFF.

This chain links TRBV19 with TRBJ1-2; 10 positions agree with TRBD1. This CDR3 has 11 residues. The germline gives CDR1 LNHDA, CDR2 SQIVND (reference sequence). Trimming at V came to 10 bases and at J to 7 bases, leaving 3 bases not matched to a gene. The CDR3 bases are TGTGCCATTGGACAGGGGGGTGGCTACACCTTC. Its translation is CAIGQGGGYTF.

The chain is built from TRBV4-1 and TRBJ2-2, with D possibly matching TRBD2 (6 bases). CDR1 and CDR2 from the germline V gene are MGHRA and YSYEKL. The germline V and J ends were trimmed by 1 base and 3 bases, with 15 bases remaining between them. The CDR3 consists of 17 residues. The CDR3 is CASSQAGEELHTGELFF. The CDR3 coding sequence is TGCGCCAGCAGCCAAGCGGGGGAGGAACTTCACACCGGGGAGCTGTTTTTT.

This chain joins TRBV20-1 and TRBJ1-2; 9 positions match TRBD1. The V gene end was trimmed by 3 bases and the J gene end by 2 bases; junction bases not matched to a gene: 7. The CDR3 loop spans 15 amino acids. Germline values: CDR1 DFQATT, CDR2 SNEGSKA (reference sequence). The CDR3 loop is CSASSGTGINYGYTF. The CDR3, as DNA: TGCAGTGCTAGTAGTGGGACAGGGATCAACTATGGCTACACCTTC.

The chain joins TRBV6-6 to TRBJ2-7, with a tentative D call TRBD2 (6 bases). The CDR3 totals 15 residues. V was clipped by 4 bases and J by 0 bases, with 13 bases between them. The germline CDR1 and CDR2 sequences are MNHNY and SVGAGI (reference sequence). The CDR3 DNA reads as TGTGCCAGCAGTTGGGACTTTCTGAGCTCCTACGAGCAGTACTTC. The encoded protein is CASSWDFLSSYEQYF.

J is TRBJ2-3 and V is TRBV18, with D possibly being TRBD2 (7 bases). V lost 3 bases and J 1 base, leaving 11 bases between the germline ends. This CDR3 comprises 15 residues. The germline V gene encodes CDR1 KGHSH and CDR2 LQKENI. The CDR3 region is CASSPSGGGTDTQYF. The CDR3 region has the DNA TGTGCCAGCTCACCGTCGGGGGGCGGCACAGATACGCAGTATTTT. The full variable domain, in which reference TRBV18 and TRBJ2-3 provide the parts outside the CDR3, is NAGVMQNPRHLVRRRGQEARLRCSPMKGHSHVYWYRQLPEEGLKFMVYLQKENIIDESGMPKERFSAEFPKEGPSILRIQQVVRGDSAAYFCASSPSGGGTDTQYFGPGTRLTVL.

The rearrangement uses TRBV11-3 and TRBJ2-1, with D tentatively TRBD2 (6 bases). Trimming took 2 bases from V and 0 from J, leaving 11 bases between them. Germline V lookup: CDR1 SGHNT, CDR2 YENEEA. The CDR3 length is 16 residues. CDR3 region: CASSLITGASYNEQFF. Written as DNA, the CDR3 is TGTGCCAGCAGCTTAATTACGGGAGCCTCCTACAATGAGCAGTTCTTC. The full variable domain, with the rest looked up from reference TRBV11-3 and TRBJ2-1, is EAGVVQSPRYKIIEKKQPVAFWCNPISGHNTLYWYLQNLGQGPELLIRYENEEAVDDSQLPKDRFSAERLKGVDSTLKIQPAELGDSAVYLCASSLITGASYNEQFFGPGTRLTVL.

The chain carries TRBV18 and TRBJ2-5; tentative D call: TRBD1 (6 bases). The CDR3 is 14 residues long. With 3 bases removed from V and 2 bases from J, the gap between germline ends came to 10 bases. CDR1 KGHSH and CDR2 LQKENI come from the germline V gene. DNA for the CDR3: TGTGCCAGCTCACCGCAACAGGGTCAAGAGACCCAGTACTTC. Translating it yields CASSPQQGQETQYF.

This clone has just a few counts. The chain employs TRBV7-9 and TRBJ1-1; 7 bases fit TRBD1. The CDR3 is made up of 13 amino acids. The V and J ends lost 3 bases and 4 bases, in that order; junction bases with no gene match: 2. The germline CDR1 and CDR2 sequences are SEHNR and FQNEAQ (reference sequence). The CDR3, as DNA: TGTGCCAGCAGCTTCTACAGGGGCACTGAAGCTTTCTTT. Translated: CASSFYRGTEAFF.

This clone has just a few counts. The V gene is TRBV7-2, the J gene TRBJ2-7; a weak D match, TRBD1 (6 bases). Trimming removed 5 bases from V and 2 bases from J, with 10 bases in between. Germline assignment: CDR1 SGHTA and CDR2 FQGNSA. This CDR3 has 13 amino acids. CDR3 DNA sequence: TGTGCCAGCAGCACCCGGACAGCCTACGAGCAGTACTTC. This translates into CASSTRTAYEQYF.

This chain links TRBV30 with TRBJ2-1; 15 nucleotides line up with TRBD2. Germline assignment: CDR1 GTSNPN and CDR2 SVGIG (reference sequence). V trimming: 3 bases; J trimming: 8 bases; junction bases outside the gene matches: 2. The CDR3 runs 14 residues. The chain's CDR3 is CAWSGLAGGDEQFF. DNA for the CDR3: TGTGCCTGGAGCGGACTAGCGGGAGGGGATGAGCAGTTCTTC.

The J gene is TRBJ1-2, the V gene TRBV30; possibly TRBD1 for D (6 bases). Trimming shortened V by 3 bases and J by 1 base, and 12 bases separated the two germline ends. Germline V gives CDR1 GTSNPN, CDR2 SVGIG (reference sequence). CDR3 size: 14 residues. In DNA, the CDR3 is TGTGCCTGGAGCGGGACACTCCATAACTATGGCTACACCTTC. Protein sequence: CAWSGTLHNYGYTF.

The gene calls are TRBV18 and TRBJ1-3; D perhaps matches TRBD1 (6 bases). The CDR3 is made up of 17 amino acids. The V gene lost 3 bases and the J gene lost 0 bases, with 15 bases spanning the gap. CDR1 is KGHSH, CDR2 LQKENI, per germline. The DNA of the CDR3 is TGTGCCAGCTCACCTCCCACAGGGTTACGCTCTGGAAACACCATATATTTT. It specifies CASSPPTGLRSGNTIYF.

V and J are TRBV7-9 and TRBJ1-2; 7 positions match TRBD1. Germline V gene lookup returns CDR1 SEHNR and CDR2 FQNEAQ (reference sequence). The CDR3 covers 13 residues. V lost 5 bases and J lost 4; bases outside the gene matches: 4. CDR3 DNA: TGTGCCAGCAGCCCGCCAGGGGGCTATGGCTACACCTTC. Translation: CASSPPGGYGYTF.

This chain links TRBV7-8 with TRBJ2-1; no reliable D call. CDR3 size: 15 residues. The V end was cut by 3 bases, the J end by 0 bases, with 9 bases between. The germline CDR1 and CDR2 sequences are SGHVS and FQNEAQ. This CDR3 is CASSFTVSSYNEQFF. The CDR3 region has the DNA TGTGCCAGCAGCTTTACGGTGAGCTCCTACAATGAGCAGTTCTTC. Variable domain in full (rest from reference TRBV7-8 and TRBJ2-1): GAGVSQSPRYKVAKRGQDVALRCDPISGHVSLFWYQQALGQGPEFLTYFQNEAQLDKSGLPSDRFFAERPEGSVSTLKIQRTQQEDSAVYLCASSFTVSSYNEQFFGPGTRLTVL.